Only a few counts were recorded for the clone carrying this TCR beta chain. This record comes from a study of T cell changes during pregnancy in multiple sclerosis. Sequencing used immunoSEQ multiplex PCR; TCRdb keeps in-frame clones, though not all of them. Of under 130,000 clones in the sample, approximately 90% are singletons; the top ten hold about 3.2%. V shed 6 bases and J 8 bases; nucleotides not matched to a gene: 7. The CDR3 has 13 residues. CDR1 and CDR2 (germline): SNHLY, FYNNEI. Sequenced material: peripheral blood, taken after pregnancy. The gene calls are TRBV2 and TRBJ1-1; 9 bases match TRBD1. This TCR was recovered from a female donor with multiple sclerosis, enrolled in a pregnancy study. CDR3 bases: TGTGCCAGCAGGGGGACAGGGAGAAGAGAAGCTTTCTTT. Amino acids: CASRGTGRREAFF. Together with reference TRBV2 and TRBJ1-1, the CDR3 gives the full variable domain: EPEVTQTPSHQVTQMGQEVILRCVPISNHLYFYWYRQILGQKVEFLVSFYNNEISEKSEIFDDQFSVERPDGSNFTLKIRSTKLEDSAMYFCASRGTGRREAFFGQGTRLTVV.